A single sample is the source of the 32 T cell receptor beta chains below, sequenced in a study of blood T cell repertoires in COVID-19 (dated by TCRdb to the early 2020s). The library was obtained by the immunoSEQ multiplex PCR assay. TCRdb's version of the immuneACCESS table is confined to in-frame rearrangements and falls short of the full clone set. An unresolved V gene accounts for under half of the shortfall where checked; the remainder is of unknown origin. The sample records 160,000 or so clones, over 80% of which are singletons. The top ten clones comprise around 13% of the sample. Material for sequencing was peripheral blood. The receptors were gathered from a man in his sixties or seventies who had recovered from COVID-19.

The chain joins TRBV11-2 to TRBJ2-7; 8 nucleotides align to TRBD1. This CDR3 contains 18 residues. After removal of 4 bases from V and 3 bases from J, the junction contained 17 bases not matched to a gene. Looked up from germline, CDR1 is SGHAT and CDR2 is FQNNGV. CDR3 amino acids: CASSYHHNAGQGRYEQYF. DNA of the CDR3: TGTGCCAGCAGCTACCACCATAACGCAGGACAGGGCCGCTACGAGCAGTACTTC.

This clone was detected once. The chain recombines TRBV2 with TRBJ1-4; 9 bases map to TRBD1. The CDR3 length is 14 residues. Germline lookup yields CDR1 SNHLY and CDR2 FYNNEI. J lost 11 bases, V lost 2 bases, and 6 bases had no gene match. The CDR3 bases are TGTGCCAGCAGTGAACTAGGGGGACAGGGCAAACTGTTTTTT. Translation: CASSELGGQGKLFF.

This sequence joins TRBV5-4 and TRBJ2-7, with D tentatively TRBD1 (7 bases). V lost 4 bases and J lost 4, with 18 bases in between. The CDR3 totals 15 residues. Germline V gene data show CDR1 as SGHNT and CDR2 as YYREEE (reference sequence). The CDR3 is CASSPAGTAGYEQYF. CDR3 nucleotides: TGTGCCAGCAGCCCGGCGGGGACAGCGGGTTACGAGCAGTACTTC.

The rearrangement joins TRBV28 to TRBJ1-2, with D perhaps TRBD1 (5 bases). This CDR3 comprises 13 residues. V was pared by 3 bases and J by 4 bases, with 9 bases between. CDR1 MDHEN and CDR2 SYDVKM come from the germline V gene. CDR3 in amino acids: CASSLGGVYGYTF. The CDR3 DNA sequence: TGTGCCAGCAGTTTGGGGGGGGTCTATGGCTACACCTTC.

This chain uses TRBV18 with TRBJ1-6; 7 bases align to TRBD1. V shed 2 bases and J 16 bases; nucleotides not matched to a gene: 5. The CDR3 runs to 12 residues. In germline, CDR1 is KGHSH, CDR2 LQKENI. In nucleotides, the CDR3 is TGTGCCAGCTCACCAAGCCGGGACAGACTCCACTTT. Translated, it gives CASSPSRDRLHF.

J is TRBJ2-2 and V is TRBV19; TRBD1 aligns across 9 bases. Germline lookup yields CDR1 LNHDA and CDR2 SQIVND (reference sequence). The V and J ends lost 5 bases and 4 bases, in that order; junction bases with no gene match: 5. The length of the CDR3 is 15 residues. The CDR3 DNA follows: TGTGCCAGTAGTTCATTGACAGGGGGCACCGGGGAGCTGTTTTTT. Amino acid sequence: CASSSLTGGTGELFF. The whole variable domain, filled in from reference TRBV19 and TRBJ2-2, reads DGGITQSPKYLFRKEGQNVTLSCEQNLNHDAMYWYRQDPGQGLRLIYYSQIVNDFQKGDIAEGYSVSREKKESFPLTVTSAQKNPTAFYLCASSSLTGGTGELFFGEGSRLTVL.

The rearrangement joins TRBV5-1 to TRBJ1-1; the match to TRBD1 covers 7 bases. V dropped 0 bases and J dropped 6; count of bases not matched to a gene: 8. CDR1 and CDR2 from the germline V gene are SGHRS and YFSETQ. The CDR3 has 15 amino acids. This chain's CDR3 is CASSLDIQGLAEAFF. The CDR3 region has the DNA TGCGCCAGCAGCTTGGATATACAGGGGTTGGCTGAAGCTTTCTTT.

V and J are TRBV4-1 and TRBJ2-7; 8 bases align to TRBD1. The germline gives CDR1 MGHRA, CDR2 YSYEKL. The CDR3 spans 15 residues. The V and J ends lost 3 bases and 3 bases, in that order; junction bases with no gene match: 7. CDR3 residues: CASSHPGGHYYEQYF. In DNA, the CDR3 is TGCGCCAGCAGCCACCCAGGGGGCCATTACTACGAGCAGTACTTC.

This sequence joins TRBV19 and TRBJ2-1; TRBD2 might be the D (6 bases). The CDR3 totals 12 residues. The germline V gene encodes CDR1 LNHDA and CDR2 SQIVND (reference sequence). V lost 5 bases and J 10 bases, leaving 12 bases between the germline ends. In DNA, the CDR3 is TGTGCCAGTAGTGCGACCGGAGGGGAGCAGTTCTTC. Its protein is CASSATGGEQFF.

This sequence joins TRBV30 and TRBJ2-7; 8 nucleotides agree with TRBD1. V lost 3 bases, J lost 12 bases, and 10 bases stayed unmatched. The CDR3 runs 12 residues. Germline CDR1 is GTSNPN and CDR2 is SVGIG (reference sequence). In nucleotides, the CDR3 is TGTGCCTGGAGCATCACCGGGACAGGATCGTACTTC. The encoded protein is CAWSITGTGSYF.

J is TRBJ2-7 and V is TRBV5-1, with 9 bases fitting TRBD2. This CDR3 is built from 15 residues. Looked up from germline, CDR1 is SGHRS and CDR2 is YFSETQ. V dropped 2 bases and J dropped 1; count of bases not matched to a gene: 4. The CDR3 sequence is CASSFSGSASYEQYF. The CDR3 DNA is TGCGCCAGCAGCTTTAGCGGGAGCGCGTCCTACGAGCAGTACTTC. Drawing the rest from reference TRBV5-1 and TRBJ2-7, the complete variable domain is KAGVTQTPRYLIKTRGQQVTLSCSPISGHRSVSWYQQTPGQGLQFLFEYFSETQRNKGNFPGRFSGRQFSNSRSEMNVSTLELGDSALYLCASSFSGSASYEQYFGPGTRLTVT.

The chain employs TRBV11-1 and TRBJ2-5; 8 bases agree with TRBD1. Per germline, CDR1 SGHAT and CDR2 FQDESV (reference sequence). The CDR3 spans 15 residues. J gave up 4 bases and V 0 bases, and 4 bases lay outside the gene matches. The CDR3 region is CASSLATGERETQYF. CDR3 in DNA: TGTGCCAGCAGCTTAGCGACAGGGGAGAGAGAGACCCAGTACTTC.

V gene TRBV3-1 (or the pseudogene TRBV3-2) combines with J gene TRBJ2-1, with D possibly TRBD2 on 5 matching bases. V lost 0 bases to trimming and J lost 0 bases, with 12 bases between them. The V gene's germline CDR1 is LGHDT and CDR2 YNNKEL (reference sequence). CDR3 length: 17 residues. CDR3 protein: CASSQDLAQSSYNEQFF. In DNA, the CDR3 is TGTGCCAGCAGCCAAGATTTAGCGCAGAGCTCCTACAATGAGCAGTTCTTC.

V usage is TRBV3-1 (or the pseudogene TRBV3-2) and J usage is TRBJ2-7; 7 bases match TRBD2. Germline CDR1 and CDR2: LGHDT and YNNKEL (reference sequence). This CDR3 has 15 amino acids. The junction had 6 bases not matched to a gene; V was cut back by 3 bases and J by 1 base. CDR3 loop: CASSQLAGSSYEQYF. DNA for the CDR3: TGTGCCAGCAGCCAGTTAGCGGGCTCATCCTACGAGCAGTACTTC.

A single count supports this clone. This sequence joins TRBV14 and TRBJ2-5; 7 nucleotides match TRBD2. The germline V gene has CDR1 SGHDN and CDR2 FVKESK. Losses at the gene ends were 4 bases for V and 5 bases for J; bases not matched to a gene: 10. CDR3 size: 15 residues. The CDR3 nucleotides read TGTGCCAGCAGCCTAAGCGGGGCACGAGGGGAGACCCAGTACTTC. This gives the protein CASSLSGARGETQYF.

The chain recombines TRBV18 with TRBJ2-1, with a possible D match to TRBD2 (5 bases). The CDR3 has 13 residues. Trimming left V 0 bases short and J 9 bases short, with 9 bases between. The germline CDR1 and CDR2 sequences are KGHSH and LQKENI. The CDR3 DNA reads as TGTGCCAGCTCACCACCGGTAGCGATTGAGCAGTTCTTC. It is translated as CASSPPVAIEQFF.

The rearrangement links TRBV25-1 to TRBJ2-7, with 8 nucleotides matching TRBD2. Germline CDR1 reads MGHDK; CDR2 reads SYGVNS. This CDR3 is 14 amino acids long. V trimming: 2 bases; J trimming: 4 bases; junction bases outside the gene matches: 4. CDR3 nucleotide sequence: TGTGCCAGCAGTGAACGGGAGGGCCAGTACGAGCAGTACTTC. It is translated as CASSEREGQYEQYF.

About this clone itself: The same CDR3 is also encoded by other DNA sequences in this sample. V is TRBV11-2 and J is TRBJ2-5; perhaps TRBD1 as D (6 bases). The CDR3 has 14 amino acids. V lost 2 bases to trimming and J lost 2 bases, with 9 bases between them. Germline-derived CDR1 and CDR2 are SGHAT and FQNNGV. The CDR3 loop is CASSLWDNQETQYF. The CDR3, as DNA: TGTGCCAGCAGCTTATGGGACAATCAAGAGACCCAGTACTTC.

V and J are TRBV15 and TRBJ2-7, with D perhaps matching TRBD1 (5 bases). The germline V gene encodes CDR1 LNHNV and CDR2 YYDKDF (reference sequence). V shed 1 base and J shed 3 bases, with 10 bases lying between them. The CDR3 contains 14 residues. CDR3 amino acids: CATSRGWGGYEQYF. The CDR3 DNA is TGTGCCACCAGCAGAGGATGGGGCGGCTACGAGCAGTACTTC.

The chain joins TRBV3-1 (or the pseudogene TRBV3-2) to TRBJ2-5, with 11 positions matching TRBD2. J lost 2 bases, V lost 1 base, and 6 bases had no gene match. The CDR3 is 17 amino acids. CDR1 LGHDT and CDR2 YNNKEL come from the germline V gene (reference sequence). In DNA form, the CDR3 reads TGTGCCAGCAGCCAAGGGCGGACTAGCGGGTATCAAGAGACCCAGTACTTC. This sequence encodes CASSQGRTSGYQETQYF.

The rearrangement joins TRBV28 to TRBJ1-5; D may be TRBD1 (5 bases). The germline V gene encodes CDR1 MDHEN and CDR2 SYDVKM. The CDR3 runs 13 residues. V was shortened by 7 bases and J by 7 bases, with 14 bases between the two germline ends. This chain's CDR3 is CASTLPGGQPQHF. The CDR3 DNA follows: TGTGCCAGCACCCTGCCCGGGGGACAGCCCCAGCATTTT.

This chain links TRBV6-6 with TRBJ2-6; a weak D match, TRBD1 (6 bases). CDR1 is MNHNY, CDR2 SVGAGI, per germline (reference sequence). The V gene lost 5 bases and the J gene lost 0 bases, with 17 bases spanning the gap. The CDR3 covers 18 residues. This CDR3 reads CASSPRAGTFSGANVLTF. CDR3 in DNA: TGTGCCAGCAGTCCTAGGGCAGGGACATTCTCTGGGGCCAACGTCCTGACTTTC.

In its sample, this clone was seen once. This sequence joins TRBV19 and TRBJ2-7, with 9 bases matching TRBD1. The CDR3 is 15 amino acids. The germline gives CDR1 LNHDA, CDR2 SQIVND (reference sequence). V shed 4 bases and J 2 bases; nucleotides not matched to a gene: 6. CDR3: CASSTNRGPPYEQYF. The CDR3 nucleotides are TGTGCCAGTAGTACCAACAGGGGGCCCCCCTACGAGCAGTACTTC.

This clone was recorded only once. The chain is built from TRBV3-1 (or the pseudogene TRBV3-2) and TRBJ2-2; the D gene is possibly TRBD2 (5 bases). Looked up from germline, CDR1 is LGHDT and CDR2 is YNNKEL (reference sequence). The CDR3 spans 19 residues. The V and J ends lost 4 bases and 3 bases respectively, with 24 bases between them. CDR3 DNA: TGTGCCAGCAGCCCGGGAAGCCGGGATTGGGTGGGTGACACCGGGGAGCTGTTTTTT. This encodes CASSPGSRDWVGDTGELFF.

The genes are TRBV11-2 and TRBJ1-1; D ambiguous. Germline CDR1 reads SGHAT; CDR2 reads FQNNGV. The CDR3 extends over 15 amino acids. V was cut by 0 bases and J by 4 bases, with 12 bases left in between. CDR3 bases: TGTGCCAGCAGCTTAGAGGGAGGGATCGGCACTGAAGCTTTCTTT. It specifies CASSLEGGIGTEAFF. Drawing the rest from reference TRBV11-2 and TRBJ1-1, the complete variable domain is EAGVAQSPRYKIIEKRQSVAFWCNPISGHATLYWYQQILGQGPKLLIQFQNNGVVDDSQLPKDRFSAERLKGVDSTLKIQPAKLEDSAVYLCASSLEGGIGTEAFFGQGTRLTVV.

V and J are TRBV5-1 and TRBJ2-7, with D possibly matching TRBD1 (6 bases). With 1 base removed from V and 1 base from J, the gap between germline ends came to 9 bases. Germline V gives CDR1 SGHRS, CDR2 YFSETQ. The CDR3 has 14 amino acids. CDR3 DNA: TGCGCCAGCAGCTTGTGGACAGCTTCCTACGAGCAGTACTTC. Protein sequence: CASSLWTASYEQYF.

The chain joins TRBV7-8 to TRBJ1-2, with 10 bases fitting TRBD1. Per the germline V gene, CDR1 is SGHVS and CDR2 is FQNEAQ. Trimming took 4 bases from V and 8 from J; bases not matched to a gene: 1. This CDR3 comprises 12 residues. The DNA for the CDR3 is TGTGCCAGCAGCTCGACAGGGGGCGGCTACACCTTC. It is translated as CASSSTGGGYTF.

CDR3 sequence (DNA): TGTGCCAGCAGCTTACGTCAGGGTGGGCCCGGGGAGCTGTTTTTT. Its protein product is CASSLRQGGPGELFF. The V gene is TRBV7-8, the J gene TRBJ2-2; D might be TRBD1 (5 bases). With 2 bases removed from V and 6 bases from J, the gap between germline ends came to 13 bases. Germline V gene lookup returns CDR1 SGHVS and CDR2 FQNEAQ. The CDR3 is 15 amino acids.

The chain links TRBV5-4 to TRBJ2-1; no reliable D call. The length of the CDR3 is 12 residues. Germline CDR1 reads SGHNT; CDR2 reads YYREEE (reference sequence). V was pared by 4 bases and J by 3 bases, with 5 bases between. The CDR3 region is CASSIHYNEQFF. The CDR3 DNA sequence: TGTGCCAGCAGCATACACTACAATGAGCAGTTCTTC.

The chain joins TRBV2 to TRBJ2-3; D gene ambiguous. The CDR3 covers 14 residues. Trimming shortened V by 2 bases and J by 4 bases, and 10 bases separated the two germline ends. Germline CDR1 reads SNHLY; CDR2 reads FYNNEI. The DNA of the CDR3 is TGTGCCAGCAGTGAATGGCTCCGGGCAGATACGCAGTATTTT. This encodes CASSEWLRADTQYF.

To note about this clone: The same CDR3 is also encoded by other DNA sequences in this sample. The J gene is TRBJ2-7, the V gene TRBV6-2 or TRBV6-3; D unresolved. This CDR3 has 11 residues. CDR1 and CDR2 (germline): MNHEY, SVGEGT. V was pared by 6 bases and J by 4 bases, with 7 bases between. The CDR3, as DNA: TGTGCCAGCAGCTCTCTATACGAGCAGTACTTC. Its protein is CASSSLYEQYF.

The chain links TRBV5-5 to TRBJ2-1; weak D call: TRBD2 (6 bases). Germline CDR1 is SGHKS and CDR2 is YYEKEE (reference sequence). CDR3 length: 15 amino acids. V dropped 0 bases and J dropped 8 bases, with 15 bases sitting between them. CDR3 region: CASSLVSGAFDEQFF. CDR3 nucleotide sequence: TGTGCCAGCAGCTTGGTTTCGGGAGCGTTCGATGAGCAGTTCTTC.